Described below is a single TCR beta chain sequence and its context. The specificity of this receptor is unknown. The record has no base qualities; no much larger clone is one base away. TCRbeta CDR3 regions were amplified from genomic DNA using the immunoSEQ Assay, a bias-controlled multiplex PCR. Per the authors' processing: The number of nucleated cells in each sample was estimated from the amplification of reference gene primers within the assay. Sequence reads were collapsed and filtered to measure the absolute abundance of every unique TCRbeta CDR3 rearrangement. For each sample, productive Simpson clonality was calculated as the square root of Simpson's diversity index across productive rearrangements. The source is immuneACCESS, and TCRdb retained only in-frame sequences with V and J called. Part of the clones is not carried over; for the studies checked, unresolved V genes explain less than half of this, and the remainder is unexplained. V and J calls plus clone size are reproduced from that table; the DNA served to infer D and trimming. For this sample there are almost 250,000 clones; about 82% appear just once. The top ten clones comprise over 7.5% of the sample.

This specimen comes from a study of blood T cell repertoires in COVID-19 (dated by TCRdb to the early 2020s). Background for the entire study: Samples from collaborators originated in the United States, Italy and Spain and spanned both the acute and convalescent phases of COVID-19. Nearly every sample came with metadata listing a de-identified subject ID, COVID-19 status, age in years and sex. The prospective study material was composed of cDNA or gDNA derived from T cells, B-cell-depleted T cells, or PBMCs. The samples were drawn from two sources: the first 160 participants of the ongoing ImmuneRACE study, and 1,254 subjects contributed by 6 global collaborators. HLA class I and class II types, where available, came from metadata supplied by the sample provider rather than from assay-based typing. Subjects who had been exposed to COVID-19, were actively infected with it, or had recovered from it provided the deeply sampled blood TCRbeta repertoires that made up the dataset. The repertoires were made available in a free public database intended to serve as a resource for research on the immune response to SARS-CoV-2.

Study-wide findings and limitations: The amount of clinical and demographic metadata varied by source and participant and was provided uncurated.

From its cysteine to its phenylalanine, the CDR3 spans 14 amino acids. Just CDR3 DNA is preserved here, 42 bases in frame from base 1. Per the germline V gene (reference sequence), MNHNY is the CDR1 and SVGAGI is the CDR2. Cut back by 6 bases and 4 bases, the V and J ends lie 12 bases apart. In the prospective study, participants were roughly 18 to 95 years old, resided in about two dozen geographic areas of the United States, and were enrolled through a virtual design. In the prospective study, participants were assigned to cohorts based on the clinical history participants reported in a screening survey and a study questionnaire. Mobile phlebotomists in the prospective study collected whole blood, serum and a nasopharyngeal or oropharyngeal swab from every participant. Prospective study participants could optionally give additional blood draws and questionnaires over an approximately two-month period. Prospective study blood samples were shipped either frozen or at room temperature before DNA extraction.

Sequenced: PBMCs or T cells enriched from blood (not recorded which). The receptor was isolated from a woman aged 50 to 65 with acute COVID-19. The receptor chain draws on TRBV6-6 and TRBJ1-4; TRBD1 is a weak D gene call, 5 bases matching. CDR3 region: CASRFPGRNEKLFF. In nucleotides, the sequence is TGTGCCAGCAGATTCCCAGGGCGTAATGAAAAACTGTTTTTT.